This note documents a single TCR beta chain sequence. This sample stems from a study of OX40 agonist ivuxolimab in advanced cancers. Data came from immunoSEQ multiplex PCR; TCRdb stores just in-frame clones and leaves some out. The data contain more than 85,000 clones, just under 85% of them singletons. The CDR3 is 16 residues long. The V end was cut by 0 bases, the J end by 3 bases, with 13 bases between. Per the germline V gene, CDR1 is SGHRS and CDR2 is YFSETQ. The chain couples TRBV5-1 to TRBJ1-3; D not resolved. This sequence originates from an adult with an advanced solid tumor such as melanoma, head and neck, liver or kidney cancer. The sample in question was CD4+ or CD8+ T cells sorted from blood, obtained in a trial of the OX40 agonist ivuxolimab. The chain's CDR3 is CASSLGPRAGGNTIYF. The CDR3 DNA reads TGCGCCAGCAGCTTGGGTCCCCGGGCAGGTGGAAACACCATATATTTT.